This TCR beta chain was obtained from a study of regulatory T cells in long-lasting Graves disease. Overall study results and limits: More public clonotypes were shared by persistent patients (approximately 3,000) than by new patients (under 1,000). Persistent cases of Graves' showed reduced TCR diversity relative to newly diagnosed patients.

This clonotype showed up just a few times. What it recognizes is unknown. The time point is: persistent/refractory GD, antithyroid drugs over 5 years with positive TRAb. PBMC RNA was the source of the TCR library. Diagnoses of Graves' disease were made by American Thyroid Association guidelines. A blood draw put around 9.3 milliliters of peripheral blood into EDTA tubes. According to the study, TCR beta libraries were built with iRepertoire HTBI primers and CDR3-region Arm-PCR. Via MiXCR, TCRdb re-called the multiplex PCR reads, giving one row per CDR3 protein. This sample yields about 470,000 distinct CDR3 sequences, of which about 22% are seen a single time; roughly 7.7% belongs to the top ten. Trimming shortened V by 5 bases and J by 4 bases, and 6 bases separated the two germline ends. The CDR3 runs to 12 residues. Germline CDR1 is SEHNR and CDR2 is FQNEAQ (reference sequence).

This chain links TRBV7-9 with TRBJ1-5; no clear D gene. Sample: peripheral blood mononuclear cells (PBMCs), taken when the disease was refractory, from a patient treated with antithyroid drugs. The TCR comes from a female donor with Graves disease. CDR3 nucleotide sequence: TGTGCCAGCAGCGTCTGGAATCAGCCCCAGCATTTT. Its protein is CASSVWNQPQHF.